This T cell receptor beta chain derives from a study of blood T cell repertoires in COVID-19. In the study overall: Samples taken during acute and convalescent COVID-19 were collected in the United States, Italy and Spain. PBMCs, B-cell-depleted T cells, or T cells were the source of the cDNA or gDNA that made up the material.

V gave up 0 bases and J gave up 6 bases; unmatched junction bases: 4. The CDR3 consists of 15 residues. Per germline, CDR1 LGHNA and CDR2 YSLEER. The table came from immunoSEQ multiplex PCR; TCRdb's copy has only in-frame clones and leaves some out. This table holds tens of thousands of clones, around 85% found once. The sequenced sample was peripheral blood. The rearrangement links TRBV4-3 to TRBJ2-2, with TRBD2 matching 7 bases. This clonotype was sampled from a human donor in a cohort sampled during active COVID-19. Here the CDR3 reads CASSQDRDYSGELFF. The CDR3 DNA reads TGCGCCAGCAGCCAAGATAGGGACTACTCCGGGGAGCTGTTTTTT.